The 21 T cell receptor beta chains given below trace back to one sample, sequenced in a study of shared clonotypes between healthy human individuals. Measured with immunoSEQ multiplex PCR; TCRdb has only the in-frame clones, and not every one. The sample contains approximately 2,300,000 clones, about nine tenths of which appear only once. Source material: naive CD4+ T cells from PBMCs. Subset denoted: CD45RA+ positively selected. These receptors were taken from a man aged 18-30 years in good health. Some clones in this sample may be carry-over from other donors' samples.

The rearrangement joins TRBV27 to TRBJ1-4, with 11 bases identical to TRBD1. Germline-derived CDR1 and CDR2 are MNHEY and SMNVEV (reference sequence). This CDR3 spans 15 amino acids. The V and J ends lost 4 bases and 10 bases, in that order; junction bases with no gene match: 8. The CDR3 protein is CASSSIGQGAGKLFF. The CDR3 DNA reads as TGTGCCAGCAGTTCCATAGGACAGGGGGCCGGAAAACTGTTTTTT.

The CDR3 bases are TGTGCCAGCAGCGCCGGGGGCGGAGACTGGGGCCGCGAGACCCAGTACTTC. Translation: CASSAGGGDWGRETQYF. The V gene is TRBV9, the J gene TRBJ2-5; D may be TRBD1 or TRBD2 (6 bases each). V lost 3 bases and J 5 bases, leaving 23 bases between the germline ends. Looked up from germline, CDR1 is SGDLS and CDR2 is YYNGEE. CDR3 length equals 17 residues.

This sequence joins TRBV11-2 and TRBJ2-5; 10 bases align to TRBD2. Germline V gene data show CDR1 as SGHAT and CDR2 as FQNNGV. The length of the CDR3 is 16 residues. Trimming at V came to 2 bases and at J to 7 bases, leaving 10 bases not matched to a gene. The CDR3 nucleotides are TGTGCCAGCAGCTTAATCAGCGGGAGGGCCGTAGGGACCCAGTACTTC. Residues: CASSLISGRAVGTQYF.

This clone turned up a few times. This chain joins TRBV15 and TRBJ2-1; D gene unclear. The germline gives CDR1 LNHNV, CDR2 YYDKDF (reference sequence). This CDR3 has 11 residues. The V end lost 4 bases, the J end lost 3 bases, and 1 base lay between the germline ends. The chain's CDR3 is CATSIYNEQFF. In DNA, the CDR3 is TGTGCCACCAGCATCTACAATGAGCAGTTCTTC.

This chain links TRBV30 with TRBJ2-2; D not certain. The CDR3 has 12 amino acids. Germline V CDR1 and CDR2: GTSNPN, SVGIG (reference sequence). V lost 4 bases to trimming and J lost 6 bases, with 9 bases between them. The CDR3 sequence: CAWKYGSGELFF. DNA of the CDR3: TGTGCCTGGAAGTACGGTTCCGGGGAGCTGTTTTTT.

This chain links TRBV19 with TRBJ2-3, with 11 bases fitting TRBD2. V lost 6 bases and J lost 0; bases outside the gene matches: 8. Germline V lookup: CDR1 LNHDA, CDR2 SQIVND (reference sequence). This CDR3 spans 17 amino acids. For the CDR3, the DNA is TGTGCCAGTAGGCGGGGTACTAGCGGGAGAAGCACAGATACGCAGTATTTT. This sequence encodes CASRRGTSGRSTDTQYF.

The V call is TRBV5-4, the J call TRBJ2-3; D is uncertain. The V gene lost 4 bases and the J gene lost 5 bases, with 8 bases spanning the gap. Germline CDR1 and CDR2: SGHNT and YYREEE (reference sequence). The CDR3 contains 12 residues. CDR3 protein: CASSPVGDTQYF. DNA for the CDR3: TGTGCCAGCAGCCCCGTAGGAGATACGCAGTATTTT.

To note about this clone: The same CDR3 arises from other DNA sequences in this sample as well. The chain recombines TRBV18 with TRBJ1-1, with TRBD1 matching 7 bases. This CDR3 contains 13 residues. The germline CDR1 and CDR2 sequences are KGHSH and LQKENI. J gave up 0 bases and V 5 bases, and 0 bases lay outside the gene matches. The chain's CDR3 is CASSGQVNTEAFF. The CDR3 nucleotides read TGTGCCAGCTCAGGACAGGTGAACACTGAAGCTTTCTTT.

This chain uses TRBV29-1 with TRBJ2-7; no definite D call. The CDR3 extends over 11 amino acids. Trimming cost V 4 bases and J 5 bases, with 9 bases left between them. Germline lookup yields CDR1 SQVTM and CDR2 ANQGSEA. As DNA, the CDR3 is TGCAGCGTTGGGTTCCGCAACGAGCAGTACTTC. This gives the protein CSVGFRNEQYF.

This clone was observed once. V is TRBV18 and J is TRBJ2-2, with 7 bases identical to TRBD2. Germline CDR1 is KGHSH and CDR2 is LQKENI. The CDR3 has 16 amino acids. V lost 5 bases, J lost 2 bases, and 8 bases stayed unmatched. In DNA, the CDR3 is TGTGCCAGCTCAAGCGGGGACTTTTACAACACCGGGGAGCTGTTTTTT. It is translated as CASSSGDFYNTGELFF.

The sample holds one count of this clone. At the DNA level, this CDR3 is encoded by other sequences in the same sample as well. V gene TRBV6-1 combines with J gene TRBJ2-2, with D possibly being TRBD1 (6 bases). Trimming removed 8 bases from V and 0 bases from J, with 10 bases in between. This CDR3 comprises 14 residues. Germline assignment: CDR1 MNHNS and CDR2 SASEGT. As DNA, the CDR3 is TGTGCCAGCTCCGGACAGCCGAACACCGGGGAGCTGTTTTTT. Its translation: CASSGQPNTGELFF.

A single count supports this clone. This sequence joins TRBV9 and TRBJ2-1, with TRBD1 matching over 10 bases. This CDR3 has 15 amino acids. V was pared by 5 bases and J by 4 bases, with 6 bases of the junction left unmatched. Germline loops: CDR1 SGDLS, CDR2 YYNGEE. This chain's CDR3 is CASRETGGAYNEQFF. The CDR3 coding sequence is TGTGCCAGCAGGGAGACAGGGGGCGCATACAATGAGCAGTTCTTC. The full variable domain, completed using reference TRBV9 and TRBJ2-1, is DSGVTQTPKHLITATGQRVTLRCSPRSGDLSVYWYQQSLDQGLQFLIQYYNGEERAKGNILERFSAQQFPDLHSELNLSSLELGDSALYFCASRETGGAYNEQFFGPGTRLTVL.

Only one count was recorded for this clone. The V and J genes are TRBV27 and TRBJ2-1; D is possibly TRBD1 or TRBD2 (6 bases each). The germline gives CDR1 MNHEY, CDR2 SMNVEV (reference sequence). There are 15 residues in the CDR3. Trimming took off 6 bases at V and 2 bases at J, with 14 bases between the two ends. CDR3 in DNA: TGTGCCAGCAGGTGGGGGGCGGCGCCCTACAATGAGCAGTTCTTC. The encoded protein is CASRWGAAPYNEQFF.

The chain links TRBV5-1 to TRBJ1-1; TRBD1 is a possible D gene (5 bases). Germline V gives CDR1 SGHRS, CDR2 YFSETQ. Trimming stripped 3 bases from V and 11 bases from J, with 17 bases between. The CDR3 runs to 13 residues. The CDR3 loop is CASSSGTSGWAFF. In nucleotides, the CDR3 is TGCGCCAGCAGCTCCGGGACCTCCGGTTGGGCTTTCTTT.

This clone was seen a single time. The rearrangement uses TRBV7-2 and TRBJ2-1; perhaps D is TRBD1 or TRBD2 (6 bases each). The CDR3 covers 16 residues. The V and J ends lost 1 base and 10 bases respectively, with 20 bases between them. The germline CDR1 and CDR2 sequences are SGHTA and FQGNSA. The CDR3 coding sequence is TGTGCCAGCAGCTTAGTGGGGGGCCTGATCAGTTTAGAGCAGTTCTTC. Protein product: CASSLVGGLISLEQFF. Based on the CDR3 plus reference TRBV7-2 and TRBJ2-1, the full variable domain is GAGVSQSPSNKVTEKGKDVELRCDPISGHTALYWYRQSLGQGLEFLIYFQGNSAPDKSGLPSDRFSAERTGGSVSTLTIQRTQQEDSAVYLCASSLVGGLISLEQFFGPGTRLTVL.

The chain joins TRBV27 to TRBJ2-1, with D perhaps matching TRBD2 (7 bases). Germline V gives CDR1 MNHEY, CDR2 SMNVEV (reference sequence). V lost 5 bases and J 9 bases, leaving 23 bases between the germline ends. CDR3 length: 16 residues. The CDR3 coding sequence is TGTGCCAGCAGTCCTCATAGTCTGGGGGGGCGGGGTGAGCAGTTCTTC. Translated, it gives CASSPHSLGGRGEQFF.

V gene TRBV4-1 combines with J gene TRBJ2-3; 16 nucleotides line up with TRBD2. The CDR3 is made up of 16 amino acids. Germline V CDR1 and CDR2: MGHRA, YSYEKL. With 3 bases clipped from V and 6 bases from J, the junction kept 3 bases outside the gene matches. Here the CDR3 reads CASSQGTSGRVDTQYF. The CDR3, as DNA: TGCGCCAGCAGCCAGGGGACTAGCGGGAGGGTCGATACGCAGTATTTT.

The V gene is TRBV6-6, the J gene TRBJ2-1; either TRBD1 or TRBD2 may supply D (7 bases each). V lost 3 bases to trimming and J lost 7 bases, with 16 bases between them. The length of the CDR3 is 15 residues. CDR1 and CDR2 from the germline V gene are MNHNY and SVGAGI (reference sequence). In nucleotides, the CDR3 is TGTGCCAGCAGTTATTATTGGCAGGGGGGGAATGAGCAGTTCTTC. Protein sequence: CASSYYWQGGNEQFF.

The V and J genes are TRBV29-1 and TRBJ2-5; D remains unclear. Germline V gene sequence: CDR1 SQVTM, CDR2 ANQGSEA. V lost 4 bases to trimming and J lost 5 bases, with 8 bases between them. CDR3 length: 11 amino acids. CDR3 in DNA: TGCAGCGTTGTTTATCGGGAGACCCAGTACTTC. It yields the protein CSVVYRETQYF. Drawing the rest from reference TRBV29-1 and TRBJ2-5, the complete variable domain is SAVISQKPSRDICQRGTSLTIQCQVDSQVTMMFWYRQQPGQSLTLIATANQGSEATYESGFVIDKFPISRPNLTFSTLTVSNMSPEDSSIYLCSVVYRETQYFGPGTRLLVL.

J is TRBJ2-5 and V is TRBV9; D remains unclear. Germline V CDR1 and CDR2: SGDLS, YYNGEE. There are 13 residues in the CDR3. V lost 4 bases, J lost 2 bases, and 9 bases lay in between. The CDR3 nucleotides read TGTGCCAGCAGCCTCCGAGATCAAGAGACCCAGTACTTC. Translation: CASSLRDQETQYF.

Worth noting for this clone: The same CDR3 can be traced to other DNA sequences in this sample. The chain recombines TRBV28 with TRBJ2-7; 9 bases align to TRBD1. J gave up 4 bases and V 8 bases, and 6 bases lay outside the gene matches. The germline V gene encodes CDR1 MDHEN and CDR2 SYDVKM. The CDR3 totals 13 residues. CDR3 sequence (DNA): TGTGCCAGCCGGGGACAGGGTAGGTACGAGCAGTACTTC. It specifies CASRGQGRYEQYF. Looking up the rest from reference TRBV28 and TRBJ2-7 gives the full variable domain: DVKVTQSSRYLVKRTGEKVFLECVQDMDHENMFWYRQDPGLGLRLIYFSYDVKMKEKGDIPEGYSVSREKKERFSLILESASTNQTSMYLCASRGQGRYEQYFGPGTRLTVT.